This T cell receptor beta chain was sequenced during a study of T-cell reconstitution after alpha-beta-depleted transplantation in children. This CDR3 region has 20 residues. Per germline, CDR1 SGHRS and CDR2 YFSETQ. Trimming pared 4 bases from V and 1 base from J, leaving 29 bases between. Unique molecular identifiers were used in preparing the TCRbeta library. TCRdb reprocessed the PCR reads via MiXCR and lists one record per CDR3 protein. The sample has 200,000 to 250,000 distinct CDR3 sequences, about 9.2% seen once; the top ten hold about 6%. The clonotype was recovered from a human donor who donated a stem cell graft to a child with acute lymphoblastic leukemia. The chain combines TRBV5-1 with TRBJ1-2; no firm D call. The sequencing used PBMCs from the stem cell graft donor, collected from the stem cell graft. The CDR3 sequence: CASSPLNPTTRERINYGYTF. The CDR3 DNA is TGCGCCAGCAGCCCTCTGAACCCGACGACGCGGGAGAGAATTAACTATGGCTACACCTTC.